The clone carrying this T cell receptor (beta chain) was recorded only once. Produced via immunoSEQ multiplex PCR; TCRdb's table is partial and in-frame only. The sample lists hundreds of thousands of clones, about 70% occurring once. Between the trimmed V and J ends, which lost 0 bases and 2 bases, there was a span of 12 bases. Germline V gene data show CDR1 as SGHDT and CDR2 as YYEEEE. This CDR3 comprises 16 residues. This entry belongs to a study of blood T cell repertoires in COVID-19. This chain links TRBV5-6 with TRBJ1-5; TRBD1 might be the D (6 bases). The receptor's source is an elderly woman with acute or convalescent COVID-19. The sequenced sample was peripheral blood. The CDR3 spells CASSLEAGAGNQPQHF. CDR3 nucleotide sequence: TGTGCCAGCAGCTTGGAGGCAGGGGCTGGCAATCAGCCCCAGCATTTT.